These T cell receptor beta chains were read from a single sample in a study of blood T cell repertoires in COVID-19. Only in-frame clones appear in the TCRdb table, and some are missing; sequencing was by immunoSEQ multiplex PCR. The sample lists more than 250,000 clones, about 89% occurring once. Sequenced material: PBMCs or T cells enriched from blood (not recorded which). The receptors stem from a young woman who had recovered from COVID-19. CDR3s include the opening cysteine and the closing phenylalanine or tryptophan. D genes are given only for firm matches. The listing skips clone size in some rows; elsewhere it reads once, few, many or a size class.

d_call j_call clone_size v_call cdr3_nt cdr3_aa
TRBD1 TRBJ2-1 NA TRBV18 TGTGCCAGCTCTTCGGACAGGGTCGTTTACAATGAGCAGTTCTTC CASSSDRVVYNEQFF
NA TRBJ2-1 NA TRBV7-2 TGTGCCAGCAGCCCCCAAGGAGGGGACAATGAGCAGTTCTTC CASSPQGGDNEQFF
NA TRBJ1-1 NA TRBV29-1 TGCAGCGTTGAAGATCAGCAGGGTTTGGGGACTGAAGCTTTCTTT CSVEDQQGLGTEAFF
NA TRBJ1-1 NA TRBV10-3 TGTGCCATCAGTGACTCTCTGGGGAGCACTGAAGCTTTCTTT CAISDSLGSTEAFF
NA TRBJ1-2 NA TRBV20-1 TGCAGTGCTACCCGTGTCGATGGCTACACCTTC CSATRVDGYTF
TRBD1 TRBJ1-5 once TRBV19 TGTGCCAGTCGAGGGACCAACAGGGGCGGGCAGCCCCAGCATTTT CASRGTNRGGQPQHF
TRBD1 TRBJ2-5 NA TRBV9 TGTGCCAGCAGCGTAGGTGGGACAGGGCTCGATGAGACCCAGTACTTC CASSVGGTGLDETQYF
NA TRBJ1-5 NA TRBV30 TGTGCCTGGACCGGGGAGGGAGGGCAGCCCCAGCATTTT CAWTGEGGQPQHF
NA TRBJ2-5 NA TRBV19 TGTGCCAGTAGCGAGGACACTTCAGAGACCCAGTACTTC CASSEDTSETQYF
TRBD2 TRBJ2-2 NA TRBV11-3 TGTGCCAGCAGCCGGAAACTTGGACTAGTTTCGCGTACCGGGGAGCTGTTTTTT CASSRKLGLVSRTGELFF
TRBD1 TRBJ1-2 NA TRBV19 TGTGCCAGTAGTATAGCAGCTGTGGGACAGGGGGCCGGAGGCTACACCTTC CASSIAAVGQGAGGYTF
TRBD2 TRBJ2-3 NA TRBV9 TGTGCCAGCAGCGTAGAGGGACTAGCGGGGGATACGCAGTATTTT CASSVEGLAGDTQYF
TRBD1 TRBJ1-1 few TRBV18 TGTGCCAGCTCGCCCCAGGGGGCGGTGAACACTGAAGCTTTCTTT CASSPQGAVNTEAFF